The 2 T cell receptor beta chains below come from one sample, sequenced in a study of T cells in localized non-small cell lung cancer (dated by TCRdb to about 2020). The library relied on the immunoSEQ multiplex PCR assay. TCRdb stores this immuneACCESS table with in-frame sequences only. Part of the clones is absent; in the studies checked, under half of the shortfall reflects unresolved V genes, and no reason is known for the rest. The sample table records around 100,000 clones; roughly 87% of these occur just once. The top ten hold roughly 15% of the sample. Source: peripheral blood, taken before any cancer treatment. These receptors originate from a man aged 40 to 75 with stage I squamous cell lung carcinoma.

V is TRBV5-1 and J is TRBJ1-6; tentatively, D is TRBD1 (5 bases). Germline CDR1 SGHRS, CDR2 YFSETQ. The V end lost 4 bases, the J end lost 14 bases, and 10 bases lay between the germline ends. The CDR3 has 11 residues. The CDR3 sequence is CASSLEGALHF. In DNA form, the CDR3 reads TGCGCCAGCAGCCTTGAAGGGGCCCTCCACTTT.

On this clone: The identical CDR3 is also encoded by other nucleotide sequences in the sample. The chain links TRBV27 to TRBJ2-7; D possibly corresponds to TRBD1 (6 bases). Germline CDR1 reads MNHEY; CDR2 reads SMNVEV (reference sequence). This CDR3 region has 14 residues. The V end was cut by 2 bases, the J end by 2 bases, with 10 bases between. CDR3 bases: TGTGCCAGCAGTTTAAGCAGGGGTCCCTACGAGCAGTACTTC. Translation gives CASSLSRGPYEQYF.